This TCR beta chain was sequenced for a study of blood T cells in healthy people across ages. Study-level results: Measured against age, TCR beta diversity per million T cells decreased in a roughly linear manner.

Primers used in a second PCR of about 7 to 12 cycles were a sample-barcoded 5' primer and a J-beta primer mix. One entry per CDR3 protein results from TCRdb running MiXCR on the 5' RACE reads. The data contain 790,000 or so distinct CDR3 sequences, around half of them singletons. Ranging in age from roughly 6 to 95, the donors were healthy Caucasian individuals from Russia. This clonotype turned up a few times. The target antigen is unknown. There are 14 residues in the CDR3. Deletions cut 5 bases from V and 3 bases from J, with 11 bases between. Germline V gives CDR1 SEHNR, CDR2 FQNEAQ (reference sequence).

Sequenced material: blood. The sequence came from a man of 80 years or more in good health. The chain links TRBV7-9 to TRBJ2-1; D may correspond to TRBD1 or TRBD2 (5 bases each). CDR3 sequence reads: CASSRGFFYNEQFF. The CDR3, as DNA: TGTGCCAGCAGCCGGGGCTTCTTCTACAATGAGCAGTTCTTC.